This entry describes one T cell receptor (beta chain). The CDR3 runs 14 residues. Trimming pared 0 bases from V and 1 base from J, leaving 7 bases between. Germline loops: CDR1 SGDLS, CDR2 YYNGEE. Sequencing was performed with immunoSEQ multiplex PCR; in TCRdb, only in-frame clones are kept and a portion is missing. The table lists 150,000 to 200,000 clones, about nine tenths of them singletons. The data originate from a study of control samples from healthy donors and cancer patients. The sequence came from a woman in her 40s in good health. Sequences were obtained from blood. V usage is TRBV9 and J usage is TRBJ1-2, with D perhaps matching TRBD1 (5 bases). The CDR3 nucleotides are TGTGCCAGCAGCGTAGACCAGGGTAACTATGGCTACACCTTC. Amino acids: CASSVDQGNYGYTF.